A single sample gave rise to the 10 T cell receptor beta chains below, sequenced in a study of STAT3 mutations in large granular lymphocyte leukemia. Sequencing was performed with immunoSEQ multiplex PCR; in TCRdb, only in-frame clones are kept and a portion is missing. The sample lists about 24,000 clones, less than 95% seen once, with approximately 6% in the top ten. These receptors lack a known antigen. Overall study findings and caveats: At least one immunodominant TCR beta clonotype appeared in every T-cell large granular lymphocyte leukemia patient.

Sequenced: peripheral blood mononuclear cells. These TCRs come from a man aged 40-50 years with T-cell large granular lymphocyte leukemia. Some clones in this sample may be carry-over from other donors' samples.

The J gene is TRBJ1-6, the V gene TRBV27; a possible D gene is TRBD1 (5 bases). The CDR3 is made up of 15 amino acids. The germline V and J ends were trimmed by 0 bases and 9 bases, with 12 bases remaining between them. Looked up from germline, CDR1 is MNHEY and CDR2 is SMNVEV (reference sequence). The CDR3 protein is CASSLSMGGGSPLHF. The DNA of the CDR3 is TGTGCCAGCAGTTTATCGATGGGGGGAGGTTCACCCCTCCACTTT.

V usage is TRBV5-1 and J usage is TRBJ2-1; D unclear. Germline loops: CDR1 SGHRS, CDR2 YFSETQ. Trimming left V 4 bases short and J 0 bases short, with 11 bases between. The CDR3 extends over 15 amino acids. The CDR3 loop is CASSLTVNSYNEQFF. CDR3 nucleotides: TGCGCCAGCAGCCTCACAGTAAACTCCTACAATGAGCAGTTCTTC.

This chain connects TRBV5-1 to TRBJ2-5; TRBD2 aligns across 8 bases. The germline gives CDR1 SGHRS, CDR2 YFSETQ. V lost 1 base and J lost 5; bases outside the gene matches: 7. This CDR3 spans 15 amino acids. The CDR3 protein is CASSLSSGGHETQYF. As DNA, the CDR3 is TGCGCCAGCAGCTTGAGCAGCGGGGGCCACGAGACCCAGTACTTC. Together with reference TRBV5-1 and TRBJ2-5, the CDR3 gives the full variable domain: KAGVTQTPRYLIKTRGQQVTLSCSPISGHRSVSWYQQTPGQGLQFLFEYFSETQRNKGNFPGRFSGRQFSNSRSEMNVSTLELGDSALYLCASSLSSGGHETQYFGPGTRLLVL.

Only one count was recorded for this clone. The chain combines TRBV7-9 with TRBJ1-6; D gene uncertain. Trimming took 10 bases from V and 5 from J, leaving 12 bases between them. CDR3 size: 13 residues. Per germline, CDR1 SEHNR and CDR2 FQNEAQ (reference sequence). This chain's CDR3 is CATRNTDNSPLHF. CDR3 nucleotide sequence: TGTGCCACTAGGAATACGGATAATTCACCCCTCCACTTT.

V usage is TRBV27 and J usage is TRBJ2-2; D perhaps matches TRBD1 (5 bases). Germline assignment: CDR1 MNHEY and CDR2 SMNVEV (reference sequence). Trimming stripped 5 bases from V and 4 bases from J, with 8 bases between. The CDR3 runs to 13 residues. CDR3 DNA sequence: TGTGCCAGCAGTCCCCAGGGCACCGGGGAGCTGTTTTTT. Its protein is CASSPQGTGELFF.

CDR3 nucleotide sequence: TGTGCCAGCAGTACCCTGATGGGCAGGGAAGAGACCCAGTACTTC. Its translation: CASSTLMGREETQYF. The chain links TRBV28 to TRBJ2-5; weak D call: TRBD1 (5 bases). Germline V gene data show CDR1 as MDHEN and CDR2 as SYDVKM. Trimming left V 5 bases short and J 3 bases short, with 16 bases between. The CDR3 is 15 amino acids.

V and J are TRBV6-1 and TRBJ1-4, with TRBD1 matching over 8 bases. Germline V gene sequence: CDR1 MNHNS, CDR2 SASEGT. The CDR3 sequence is 13 residues long. Trimming removed 8 bases from V and 13 bases from J; junction bases left unmatched: 12. For the CDR3, the DNA is TGTGCCAGCCGGGAGGAGCGACAGGGGAGACTGTTTTTT. It translates to CASREERQGRLFF.

The chain is built from TRBV5-1 and TRBJ2-7, with 9 bases matching TRBD1. This CDR3 contains 13 residues. The germline V gene encodes CDR1 SGHRS and CDR2 YFSETQ. The trim removed 4 bases at V and 2 bases at J, leaving 1 base unmatched. CDR3 amino acids: CASSNRGPYEQYF. The CDR3 coding sequence is TGCGCCAGCAGCAACAGGGGGCCCTACGAGCAGTACTTC.

The rearrangement uses TRBV5-1 and TRBJ2-2, with unresolved D. CDR1 and CDR2 from the germline V gene are SGHRS and YFSETQ. This CDR3 is built from 14 residues. With 2 bases removed from V and 6 bases from J, the gap between germline ends came to 11 bases. The CDR3 region has the DNA TGCGCCAGCAGCTTAGGTGCCGGAGCCGGGGAGCTGTTTTTT. Translation gives CASSLGAGAGELFF.

This clone was found once. J is TRBJ1-6 and V is TRBV13, with D possibly TRBD1 on 6 matching bases. CDR1 PRHDT and CDR2 FYEKMQ come from the germline V gene (reference sequence). The germline V and J ends were trimmed by 3 bases and 6 bases, with 9 bases remaining between them. The CDR3 sequence is 14 residues long. The CDR3 DNA sequence: TGTGCCAGCAGCTTTGGACAGACTAATTCACCCCTCCACTTT. It yields the protein CASSFGQTNSPLHF. Variable domain in full (rest from reference TRBV13 and TRBJ1-6): AAGVIQSPRHLIKEKRETATLKCYPIPRHDTVYWYQQGPGQDPQFLISFYEKMQSDKGSIPDRFSAQQFSDYHSELNMSSLELGDSALYFCASSFGQTNSPLHFGNGTRLTVT.